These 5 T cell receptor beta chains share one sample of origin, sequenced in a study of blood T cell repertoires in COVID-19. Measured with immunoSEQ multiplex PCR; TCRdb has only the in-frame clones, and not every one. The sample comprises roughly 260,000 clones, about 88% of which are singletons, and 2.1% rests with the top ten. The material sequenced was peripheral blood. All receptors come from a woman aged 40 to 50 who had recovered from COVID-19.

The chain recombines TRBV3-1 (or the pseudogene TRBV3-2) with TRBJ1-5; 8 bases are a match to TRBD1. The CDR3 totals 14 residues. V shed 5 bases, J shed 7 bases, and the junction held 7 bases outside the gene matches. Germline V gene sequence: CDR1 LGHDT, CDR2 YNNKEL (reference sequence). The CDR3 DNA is TGTGCCAGCAGCATCGACAGGGGCCGGCAGCCCCAGCATTTT. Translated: CASSIDRGRQPQHF.

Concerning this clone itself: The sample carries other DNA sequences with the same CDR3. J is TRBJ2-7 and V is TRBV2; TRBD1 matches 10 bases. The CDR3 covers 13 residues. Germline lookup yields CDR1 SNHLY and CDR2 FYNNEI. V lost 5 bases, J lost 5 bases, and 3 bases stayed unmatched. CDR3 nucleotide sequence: TGTGCCAGCAGTAGGGACAGGGGAGACGAGCAGTACTTC. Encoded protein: CASSRDRGDEQYF.

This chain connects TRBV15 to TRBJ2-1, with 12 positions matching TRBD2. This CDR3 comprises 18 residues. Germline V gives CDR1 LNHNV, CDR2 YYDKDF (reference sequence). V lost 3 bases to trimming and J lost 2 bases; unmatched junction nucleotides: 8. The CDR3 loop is CATSRETSGRDPYNEQFF. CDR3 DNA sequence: TGTGCCACCAGCAGGGAGACTAGCGGGAGAGACCCCTACAATGAGCAGTTCTTC. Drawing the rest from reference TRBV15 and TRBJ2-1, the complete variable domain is DAMVIQNPRYQVTQFGKPVTLSCSQTLNHNVMYWYQQKSSQAPKLLFHYYDKDFNNEADTPDNFQSRRPNTSFCFLDIRSPGLGDTAMYLCATSRETSGRDPYNEQFFGPGTRLTVL.

In DNA form, the CDR3 reads TGTGCCAGCACTTCCTCAGGGGTTGAAAAACTGTTTTTT. Its translation is CASTSSGVEKLFF. V and J are TRBV12-3 or TRBV12-4 and TRBJ1-4, with D perhaps TRBD1 (6 bases). V was clipped by 7 bases and J by 7 bases, with 13 bases between them. The CDR3 has 13 amino acids.

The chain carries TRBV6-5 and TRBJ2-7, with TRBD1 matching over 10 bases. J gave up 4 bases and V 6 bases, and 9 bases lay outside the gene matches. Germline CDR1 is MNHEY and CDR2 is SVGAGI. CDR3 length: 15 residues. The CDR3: CASRSGQGPPYEQYF. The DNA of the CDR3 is TGTGCCAGCAGGTCGGGACAGGGGCCTCCATACGAGCAGTACTTC.